Here is one T cell receptor beta chain with its context. Its target is not known. Looked up from germline, CDR1 is DFQATT and CDR2 is SNEGSKA (reference sequence). CDR3 length: 16 residues. The V segment lost 3 bases and the J segment 7 bases; nucleotides outside the gene matches: 12. These data belong to a study of T cell repertoires in cytomegalovirus infection. One entry per CDR3 protein, called by TCRdb with MiXCR from the reads. The data show 680,000 or so distinct CDR3 sequences, approximately 33% seen once. J is TRBJ2-1 and V is TRBV20-1, with 10 bases aligning to TRBD2. This sample comprised cultured PBMCs, obtained from culture after CMV antigen stimulation. The receptor was isolated from a human donor in good health (CMV status not recorded). Some clones in this sample may be carry-over from other donors' samples. The CDR3 spells CSARASGSWGANEQFF. The CDR3 nucleotides read TGCAGTGCTAGGGCTAGCGGGAGCTGGGGAGCAAATGAGCAGTTCTTC.